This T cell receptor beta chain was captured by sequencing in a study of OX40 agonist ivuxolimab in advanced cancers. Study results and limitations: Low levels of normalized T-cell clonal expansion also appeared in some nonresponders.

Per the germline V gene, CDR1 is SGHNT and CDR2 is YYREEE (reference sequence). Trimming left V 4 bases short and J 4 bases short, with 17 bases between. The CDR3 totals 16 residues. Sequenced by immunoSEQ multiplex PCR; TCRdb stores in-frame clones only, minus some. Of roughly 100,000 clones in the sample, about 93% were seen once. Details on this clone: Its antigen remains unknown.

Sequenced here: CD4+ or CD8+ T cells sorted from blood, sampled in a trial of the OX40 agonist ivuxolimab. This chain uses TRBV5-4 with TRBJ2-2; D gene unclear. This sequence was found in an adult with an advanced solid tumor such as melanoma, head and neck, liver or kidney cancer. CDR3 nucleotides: TGTGCCAGCAGCCCCGGACCCTATCTAATCACCGGGGAGCTGTTTTTT. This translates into CASSPGPYLITGELFF.